This TCR beta chain was recovered during a study of cytomegalovirus exposure and HLA in healthy donors. Overall study: HLA-typed donors contributed 80 million to 85 million unique TCRs, which were held in an early data release.

Use of 60 Vbeta and 13 Jbeta primers characterized the PCR. This table comes from immunoSEQ multiplex PCR, and its TCRdb copy is limited to in-frame clones, with some not included. The sample contains about 140,000 clones, about three quarters of which appear only once. This CDR3 spans 19 amino acids. J gave up 0 bases and V 4 bases, and 11 bases lay outside the gene matches. From germline, CDR1 is SGHRS and CDR2 YFSETQ. Overall study results and limits: A link between a missense DCLRE1C variant and TCR beta V- and J-gene trimming emerged from a later analysis.

As for this clone: Its antigen remains unknown.

This TCR came from a woman aged 25 to 39 in good health and CMV-seronegative. The chain has TRBV5-1 and TRBJ2-1; 12 bases agree with TRBD1. The sequenced sample consisted of PBMCs. The chain's CDR3 is CASSTGTGGVHSSYNEQFF. The DNA for the CDR3 is TGCGCCAGCAGCACCGGGACAGGGGGCGTTCATAGCTCCTACAATGAGCAGTTCTTC. The variable domain in full, completed from reference TRBV5-1 and TRBJ2-1, reads KAGVTQTPRYLIKTRGQQVTLSCSPISGHRSVSWYQQTPGQGLQFLFEYFSETQRNKGNFPGRFSGRQFSNSRSEMNVSTLELGDSALYLCASSTGTGGVHSSYNEQFFGPGTRLTVL.